This TCR beta chain derives from a study of early T cells in non-severe SARS-CoV-2 infection. About the study: Chains were unpaired, as sequencing was done on bulk RNA from unsorted whole blood.

Germline CDR1 and CDR2: MNHEY and SVGEGT. The CDR3 runs 17 residues. V lost 2 bases and J lost 6, with 22 bases in between. Unique molecular identifiers were affixed to single, distinct cDNA molecules. TCRdb reprocessed the 5' RACE reads with MiXCR, giving one entry per CDR3 protein. This table holds roughly 28,000 distinct CDR3 sequences, around 5.2% found once. This clonotype was observed at least ten times. The antigen is unknown. Overall study results and limits: VDJdb matching favored anti-spike CD8 responses, missing private and CD4 specificities.

The sequence came from an adult who was a healthcare worker with PCR-confirmed SARS-CoV-2 infection or an uninfected control (not recorded which). Sample: whole blood. The chain employs TRBV6-2 or TRBV6-3 and TRBJ1-2, with D possibly TRBD1 on 6 matching bases. Here the CDR3 reads CASSYDPWRQGRDGYTF. CDR3 coding DNA: TGTGCCAGCAGTTACGACCCCTGGCGGCAGGGGCGGGATGGCTACACCTTC.